This paragraph reports one T cell receptor (beta chain). Its target is not known. The data were taken from a study of cytomegalovirus exposure and HLA in healthy donors. Findings and caveats of the study: The productive fraction for most TCR beta V segments was about 87% or about 30% in an earlier analysis.

The study ran its PCR with 60 Vbeta and 13 Jbeta primers. The assay was immunoSEQ multiplex PCR, and TCRdb's table has in-frame clones only and misses some. This table holds a few hundred thousand clones, 70% to 90% found once. The CDR3 sequence is 16 residues long. The V gene's germline CDR1 is SGHRS and CDR2 YFSETQ. Sequencing input: PBMCs. This rearrangement joins TRBV5-1 to TRBJ2-5; tentatively, D is TRBD2 (7 bases). The J call may be wrong; the DNA end is better matched by TRBJ2-7. This TCR was sampled from a woman aged 40 to 50 in good health and CMV-seropositive. The CDR3 loop is CASSLEEGGVYYEQYF. Here the CDR3 DNA reads TGCGCCAGCAGCTTGGAGGAGGGGGGGGTCTACTACGAGCAGTACTTC.